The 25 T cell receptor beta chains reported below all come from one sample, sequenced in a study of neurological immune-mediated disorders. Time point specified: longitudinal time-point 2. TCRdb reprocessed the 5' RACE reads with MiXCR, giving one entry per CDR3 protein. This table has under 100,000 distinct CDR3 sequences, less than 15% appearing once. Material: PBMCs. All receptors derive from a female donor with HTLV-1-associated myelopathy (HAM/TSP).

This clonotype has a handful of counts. The CDR3 sequence is CASSPGTAPEKLFF. The CDR3 DNA reads as TGTGCCAGCTCACCAGGGACAGCCCCTGAAAAACTGTTTTTT. This chain uses TRBV18 with TRBJ1-4; 7 bases match TRBD1. This CDR3 has 14 residues. The ends lost 2 bases at V and 7 bases at J; junction bases unmatched: 4. The germline CDR1 and CDR2 sequences are KGHSH and LQKENI.

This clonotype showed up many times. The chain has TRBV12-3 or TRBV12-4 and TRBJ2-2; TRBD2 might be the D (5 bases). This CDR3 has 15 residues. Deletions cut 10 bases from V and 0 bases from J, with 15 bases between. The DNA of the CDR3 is TGTGCCACTTGGCGCGCGGGTGCGAACACCGGGGAGCTGTTTTTT. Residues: CATWRAGANTGELFF.

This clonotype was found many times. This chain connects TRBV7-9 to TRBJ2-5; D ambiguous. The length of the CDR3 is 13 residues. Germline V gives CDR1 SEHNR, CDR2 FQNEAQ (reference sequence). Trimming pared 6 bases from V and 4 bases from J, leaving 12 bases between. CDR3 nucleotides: TGTGCCAGCAGTTCGGATTTGCGAGAGACCCAGTACTTC. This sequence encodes CASSSDLRETQYF.

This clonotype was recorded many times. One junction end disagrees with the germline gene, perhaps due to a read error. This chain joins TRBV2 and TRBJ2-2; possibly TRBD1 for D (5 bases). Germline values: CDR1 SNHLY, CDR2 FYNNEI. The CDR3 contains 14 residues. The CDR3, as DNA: TGCGCCAGCAGCCGTACAGGGAACACCGGGGAGCTGTTTTTT. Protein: CASSRTGNTGELFF.

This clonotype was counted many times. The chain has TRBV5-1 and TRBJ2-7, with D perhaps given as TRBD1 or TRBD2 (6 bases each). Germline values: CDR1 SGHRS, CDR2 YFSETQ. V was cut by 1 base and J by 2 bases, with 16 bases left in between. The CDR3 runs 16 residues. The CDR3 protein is CASSLYEAGEAYEQYF. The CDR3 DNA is TGCGCCAGCAGCTTGTATGAGGCAGGGGAGGCCTACGAGCAGTACTTC.

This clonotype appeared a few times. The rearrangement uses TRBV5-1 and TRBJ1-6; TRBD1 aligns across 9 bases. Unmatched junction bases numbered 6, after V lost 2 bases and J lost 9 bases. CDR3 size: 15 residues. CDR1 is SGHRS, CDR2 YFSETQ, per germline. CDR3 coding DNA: TGCGCCAGCAGCTTAGCCGGGACAGGGAGTTCACCCCTCCACTTT. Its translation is CASSLAGTGSSPLHF.

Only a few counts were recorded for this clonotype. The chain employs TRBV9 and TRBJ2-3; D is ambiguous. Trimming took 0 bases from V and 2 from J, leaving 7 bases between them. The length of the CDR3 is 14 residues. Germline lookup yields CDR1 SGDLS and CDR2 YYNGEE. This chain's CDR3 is CASSVASATDTQYF. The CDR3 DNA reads TGTGCCAGCAGCGTAGCTAGTGCCACAGATACGCAGTATTTT. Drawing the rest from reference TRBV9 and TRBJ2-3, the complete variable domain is DSGVTQTPKHLITATGQRVTLRCSPRSGDLSVYWYQQSLDQGLQFLIQYYNGEERAKGNILERFSAQQFPDLHSELNLSSLELGDSALYFCASSVASATDTQYFGPGTRLTVL.

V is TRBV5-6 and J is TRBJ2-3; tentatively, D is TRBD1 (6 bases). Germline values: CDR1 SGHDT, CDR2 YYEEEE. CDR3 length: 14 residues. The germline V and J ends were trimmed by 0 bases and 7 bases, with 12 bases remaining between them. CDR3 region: CASSLAGTPYTQYF. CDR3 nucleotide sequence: TGTGCCAGCAGCTTGGCCGGGACACCGTATACGCAGTATTTT.

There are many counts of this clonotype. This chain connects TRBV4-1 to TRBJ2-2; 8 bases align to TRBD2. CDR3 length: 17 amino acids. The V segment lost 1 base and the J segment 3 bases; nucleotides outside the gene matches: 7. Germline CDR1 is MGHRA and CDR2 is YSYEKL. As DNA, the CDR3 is TGCGCCAGCAGCCAAGTTGGACGGGGGGGGCACACCGGGGAGCTGTTTTTT. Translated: CASSQVGRGGHTGELFF.

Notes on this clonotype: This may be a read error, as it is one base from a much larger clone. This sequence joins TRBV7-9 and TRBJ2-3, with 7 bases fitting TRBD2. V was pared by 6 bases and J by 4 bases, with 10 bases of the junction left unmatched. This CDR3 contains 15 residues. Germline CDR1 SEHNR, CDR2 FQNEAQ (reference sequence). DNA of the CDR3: TGTGCCAGCAGACTGACCGGGGGGATTCCAGATACGCAGTATTTT. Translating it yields CASRLTGGIPDTQYF.

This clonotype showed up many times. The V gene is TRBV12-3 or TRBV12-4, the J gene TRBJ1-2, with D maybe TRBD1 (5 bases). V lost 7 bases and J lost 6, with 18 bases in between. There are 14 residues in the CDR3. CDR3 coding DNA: TGTGCCAGCAAAAGGGACGGTGGTCCAGATGGCTACACCTTC. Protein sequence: CASKRDGGPDGYTF.

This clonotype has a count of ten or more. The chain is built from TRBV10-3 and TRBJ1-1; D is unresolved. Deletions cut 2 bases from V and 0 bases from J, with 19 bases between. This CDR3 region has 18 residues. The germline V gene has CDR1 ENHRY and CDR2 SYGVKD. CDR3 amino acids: CAISEGPGRAGLNTEAFF. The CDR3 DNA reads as TGTGCCATCAGTGAGGGACCAGGAAGGGCAGGCTTGAACACTGAAGCTTTCTTT.

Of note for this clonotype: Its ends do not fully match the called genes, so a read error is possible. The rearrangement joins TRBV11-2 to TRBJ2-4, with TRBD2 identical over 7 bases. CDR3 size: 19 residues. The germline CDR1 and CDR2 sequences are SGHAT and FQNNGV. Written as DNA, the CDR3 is TGTGTCAGCAGCTTAGGGGAGGGGTTACGCGGGAGTAGGCAAAACATTCAGTACTTC. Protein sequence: CVSSLGEGLRGSRQNIQYF.

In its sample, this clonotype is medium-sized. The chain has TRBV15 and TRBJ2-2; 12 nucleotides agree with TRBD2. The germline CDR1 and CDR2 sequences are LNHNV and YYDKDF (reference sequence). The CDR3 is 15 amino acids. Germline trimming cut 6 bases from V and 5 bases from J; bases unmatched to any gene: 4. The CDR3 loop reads CATREGLAGTGELFF. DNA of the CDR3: TGTGCCACCAGGGAGGGACTAGCGGGTACCGGGGAGCTGTTTTTT.

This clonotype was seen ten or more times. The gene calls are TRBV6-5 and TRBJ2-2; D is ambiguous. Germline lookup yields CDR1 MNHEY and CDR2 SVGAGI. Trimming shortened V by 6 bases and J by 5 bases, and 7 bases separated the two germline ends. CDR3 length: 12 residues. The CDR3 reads CASSQITGELFF. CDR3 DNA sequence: TGTGCCAGCAGCCAGATAACCGGGGAGCTGTTTTTT.

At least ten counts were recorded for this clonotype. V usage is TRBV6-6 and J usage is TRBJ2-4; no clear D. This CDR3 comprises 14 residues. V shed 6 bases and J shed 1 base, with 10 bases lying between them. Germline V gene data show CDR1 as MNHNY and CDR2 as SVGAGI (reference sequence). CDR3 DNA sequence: TGTGCCAGCAGCTCCGTGGGGGCCAAAAACATTCAGTACTTC. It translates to CASSSVGAKNIQYF.

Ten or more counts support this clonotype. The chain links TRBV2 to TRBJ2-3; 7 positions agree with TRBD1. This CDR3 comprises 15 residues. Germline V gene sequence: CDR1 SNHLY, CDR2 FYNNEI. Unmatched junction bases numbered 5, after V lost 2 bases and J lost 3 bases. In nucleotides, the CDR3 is TGTGCCAGCAGTGAAAGGGGGCTGGGGACAGATACGCAGTATTTT. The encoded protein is CASSERGLGTDTQYF.

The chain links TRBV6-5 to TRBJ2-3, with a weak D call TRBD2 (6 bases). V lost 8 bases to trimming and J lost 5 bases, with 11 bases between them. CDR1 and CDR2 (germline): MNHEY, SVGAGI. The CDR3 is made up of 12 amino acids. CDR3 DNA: TGTGCCAGCCGGTCTAGCGTAGATACGCAGTATTTT. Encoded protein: CASRSSVDTQYF.

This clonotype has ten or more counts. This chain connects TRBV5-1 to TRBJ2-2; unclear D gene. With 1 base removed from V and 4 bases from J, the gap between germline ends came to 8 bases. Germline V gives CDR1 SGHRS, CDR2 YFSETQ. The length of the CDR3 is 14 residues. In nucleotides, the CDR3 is TGCGCCAGCAGCTTGTTAAGAGGCACCGGGGAGCTGTTTTTT. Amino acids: CASSLLRGTGELFF.

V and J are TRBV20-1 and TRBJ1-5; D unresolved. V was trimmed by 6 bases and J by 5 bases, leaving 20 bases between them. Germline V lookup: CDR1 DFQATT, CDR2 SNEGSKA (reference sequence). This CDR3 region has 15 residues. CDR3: CSARRNRVVDQPQHF. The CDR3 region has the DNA TGCAGTGCCCGCCGAAACCGGGTTGTTGATCAGCCCCAGCATTTT.

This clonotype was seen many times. The CDR3: CASSSVSGGARIDEQFF. For the CDR3, the DNA is TGTGCCAGCAGCTCCGTTAGCGGGGGGGCTCGCATCGACGAGCAGTTCTTC. The genes are TRBV28 and TRBJ2-1; 11 bases map to TRBD2. Germline assignment: CDR1 MDHEN and CDR2 SYDVKM. Trimming took 6 bases from V and 10 from J; bases not matched to a gene: 17. The CDR3 extends over 17 amino acids. Supplemented by reference TRBV28 and TRBJ2-1, the full variable domain reads DVKVTQSSRYLVKRTGEKVFLECVQDMDHENMFWYRQDPGLGLRLIYFSYDVKMKEKGDIPEGYSVSREKKERFSLILESASTNQTSMYLCASSSVSGGARIDEQFFGPGTRLTVL.

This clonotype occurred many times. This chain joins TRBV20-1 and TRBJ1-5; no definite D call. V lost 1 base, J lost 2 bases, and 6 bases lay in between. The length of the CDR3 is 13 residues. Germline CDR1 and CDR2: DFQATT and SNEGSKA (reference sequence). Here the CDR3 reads CSARGSGNQPQHF. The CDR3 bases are TGCAGTGCTAGAGGATCAGGCAATCAGCCCCAGCATTTT.

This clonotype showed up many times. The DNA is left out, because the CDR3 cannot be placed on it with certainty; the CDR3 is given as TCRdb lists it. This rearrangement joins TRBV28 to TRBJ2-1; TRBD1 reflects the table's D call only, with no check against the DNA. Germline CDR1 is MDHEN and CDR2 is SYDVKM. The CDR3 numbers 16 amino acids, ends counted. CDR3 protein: CASSSSGTGLYNEQFF.

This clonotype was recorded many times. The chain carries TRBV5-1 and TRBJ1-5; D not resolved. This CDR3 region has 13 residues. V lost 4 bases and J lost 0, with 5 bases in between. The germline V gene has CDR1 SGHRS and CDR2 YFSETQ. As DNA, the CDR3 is TGCGCCAGCAGCCTCAATAGCAATCAGCCCCAGCATTTT. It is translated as CASSLNSNQPQHF.

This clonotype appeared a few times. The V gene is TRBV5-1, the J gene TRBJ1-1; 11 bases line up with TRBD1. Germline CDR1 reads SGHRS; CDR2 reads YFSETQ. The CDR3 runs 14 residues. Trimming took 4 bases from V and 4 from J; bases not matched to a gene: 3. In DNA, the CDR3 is TGCGCCAGCAGCGGACAGGGGGCGGTCACTGAAGCTTTCTTT. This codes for CASSGQGAVTEAFF.